The rows below give T cell receptor beta chains drawn from one sample of a study of CD8 T cells in ankylosing spondylitis. TCRdb reprocessed the 5' RACE reads with MiXCR, giving one entry per CDR3 protein. The table has 200,000 to 300,000 distinct CDR3 sequences, roughly 8.2% seen once. Sequences were obtained from blood, either unsorted or a sorted T cell fraction (not recorded which). The receptors stem from a female donor with ankylosing spondylitis or in good health (not recorded which). The CDR3 runs from the conserved cysteine through the conserved F or W. The D gene is left open where the match is weak. Expanded clones get a size class; other rows say once, few or many, or leave the size out.

length	size	V	J	D	CDR3	DNA
17	many	TRBV12-3/TRBV12-4	TRBJ1-6	-	CASMGGPTWGPNSPLHF	TGTGCCAGCATGGGGGGGCCGACTTGGGGCCCTAATTCACCCCTCCACTTT
16	many	TRBV28	TRBJ2-7	TRBD2	CASSKLAGGPIGEQYF	TGTGCCAGCAGCAAACTAGCGGGAGGGCCTATTGGCGAGCAGTACTTC
16	many	TRBV7-8	TRBJ2-1	TRBD2	CASSLTSVISYNEQFF	TGTGCCAGCAGTCTGACTAGCGTCATCTCCTACAATGAGCAGTTCTTC
19	many	TRBV6-5	TRBJ2-7	TRBD1	CASSSEGQGVGGGVYEQYF	TGTGCCAGCAGTTCCGAGGGACAGGGTGTGGGCGGTGGGGTTTACGAGCAGTACTTC
15	many	TRBV5-5	TRBJ1-4	-	CASSLYTGLGEKLFF	TGTGCCAGCAGCTTATATACAGGGCTAGGAGAAAAACTGTTTTTT
16	few	TRBV6-5	TRBJ2-5	-	CASSYSGRGRGKTQYF	TGTGCCAGCAGTTACTCGGGAAGGGGTAGGGGGAAGACCCAGTACTTC
14	many	TRBV19	TRBJ1-5	-	CASSVGYRNQPQHF	TGTGCCAGTAGTGTCGGGTACCGCAATCAGCCCCAGCATTTT
12	-	TRBV12-3/TRBV12-4	TRBJ2-7	-	CASSFGVNEQYF	TGTGCCAGCAGTTTCGGGGTGAACGAGCAGTACTTC
17	few	TRBV19	TRBJ2-1	TRBD2	CASSIDRAGGTYNEQFF	TGTGCCAGTAGTATAGATCGGGCGGGAGGGACCTACAATGAGCAGTTCTTC
16	many	TRBV6-5	TRBJ1-4	-	CASSYEGLATNEKLFF	TGTGCCAGCAGTTACGAGGGGCTTGCAACTAATGAAAAACTGTTTTTT
15	many	TRBV12-3/TRBV12-4	TRBJ2-3	TRBD2	CASSSIAGAKDTQYF	TGTGCCAGCAGTTCAATAGCGGGAGCTAAGGATACGCAGTATTTT
16	many	TRBV5-1	TRBJ2-2	TRBD2	CASSHSSGRVMGELFF	TGCGCCAGCAGCCACTCTAGCGGGAGAGTTATGGGGGAGCTGTTTTTT
16	many	TRBV28	TRBJ2-1	TRBD2	CASSPLAGASYNEQFF	TGTGCCAGCAGTCCTCTAGCGGGAGCATCCTACAATGAGCAGTTCTTC
16	many	TRBV20-1	TRBJ2-1	TRBD2	CSARRSPGLEDNEQFF	TGCAGCGCCCGAAGGTCCCCGGGACTAGAAGACAATGAGCAGTTCTTC
15	many	TRBV28	TRBJ1-4	-	CASSIVGPEGEKLFF	TGTGCCAGCAGTATCGTAGGGCCAGAGGGAGAAAAACTGTTTTTT
14	many	TRBV6-5	TRBJ2-7	TRBD1	CASSYRTGLSEQYF	TGTGCCAGCAGTTACAGGACAGGGCTCTCCGAGCAGTACTTC
15	many	TRBV9	TRBJ2-2	TRBD2	CASSVGTSVTGELFF	TGTGCCAGCAGCGTAGGGACTAGCGTCACCGGGGAGCTGTTTTTT
14	many	TRBV12-3/TRBV12-4	TRBJ1-6	-	CASSLMASRSPLHF	TGTGCCAGCAGTTTGATGGCATCACGTTCACCCCTCCACTTT
14	many	TRBV3-1	TRBJ1-2	-	CASSPPAPRYGYTF	TGTGCCAGCAGCCCCCCGGCTCCCAGGTATGGCTACACCTTC
16	many	TRBV6-2/TRBV6-3	TRBJ2-1	TRBD2	CASSYGLAGRYNEQFF	TGTGCCAGCAGTTACGGGTTAGCGGGCAGATACAATGAGCAGTTCTTC
11	many	TRBV20-1	TRBJ2-7	TRBD2	CSALAPGGVYF	TGCAGTGCTCTCGCCCCGGGAGGCGTGTACTTC